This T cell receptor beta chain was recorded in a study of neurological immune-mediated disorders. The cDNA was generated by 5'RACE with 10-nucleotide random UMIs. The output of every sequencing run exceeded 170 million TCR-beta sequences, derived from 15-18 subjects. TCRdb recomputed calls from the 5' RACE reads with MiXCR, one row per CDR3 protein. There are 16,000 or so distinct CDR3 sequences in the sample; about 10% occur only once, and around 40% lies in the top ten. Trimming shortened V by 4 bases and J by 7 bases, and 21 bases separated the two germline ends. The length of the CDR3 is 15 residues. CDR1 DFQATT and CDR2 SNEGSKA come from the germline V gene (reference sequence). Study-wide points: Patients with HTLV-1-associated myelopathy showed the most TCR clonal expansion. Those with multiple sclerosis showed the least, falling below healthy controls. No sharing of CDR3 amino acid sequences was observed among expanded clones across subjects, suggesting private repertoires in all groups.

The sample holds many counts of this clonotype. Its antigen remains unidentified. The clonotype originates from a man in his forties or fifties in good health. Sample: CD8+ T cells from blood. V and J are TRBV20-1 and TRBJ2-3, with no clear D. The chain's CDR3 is CSAIYAESSINTQYF. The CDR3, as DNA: TGCAGTGCTATCTATGCGGAGTCCTCGATTAATACGCAGTATTTT.